One and the same sample provided the 18 T cell receptor beta chains below, sequenced in a study of blood T cell repertoires in COVID-19. Sequenced by immunoSEQ multiplex PCR; TCRdb stores in-frame clones only, minus some. The sample consists of fewer than 200,000 clones, about 87% of them appearing once. Sequencing was carried out using peripheral blood. These receptors originate from a woman aged 50 to 60 with acute or convalescent COVID-19.

The chain is built from TRBV6-5 and TRBJ2-2, with a possible D match to TRBD1 (6 bases). CDR1 and CDR2 from the germline V gene are MNHEY and SVGAGI. V lost 8 bases and J 4 bases, leaving 11 bases between the germline ends. The CDR3 has 13 residues. The DNA of the CDR3 is TGTGCCAGCGGACGGGACATCACCGGGGAGCTGTTTTTT. It encodes CASGRDITGELFF.

A remark on this clone: This same CDR3 is encoded by further DNA sequences in the sample. This sequence joins TRBV20-1 and TRBJ2-5; D might be TRBD1 (5 bases). The germline gives CDR1 DFQATT, CDR2 SNEGSKA (reference sequence). The CDR3 sequence is 11 residues long. Trimming shortened V by 5 bases and J by 4 bases, and 8 bases separated the two germline ends. The CDR3 protein is CSAPDRETQYF. CDR3 in DNA: TGCAGTGCTCCTGACAGAGAGACCCAGTACTTC.

On this clone: The same CDR3 is also encoded by other DNA sequences in this sample. CDR3 region: CASSLGAGGPNEQFF. CDR3 bases: TGTGCCAGCAGCTTAGGGGCGGGAGGGCCTAATGAGCAGTTCTTC. This chain joins TRBV7-9 and TRBJ2-1; 9 bases match TRBD2. Germline CDR1 SEHNR, CDR2 FQNEAQ (reference sequence). The CDR3 sequence is 15 residues long. V lost 1 base, J lost 7 bases, and 5 bases stayed unmatched.

The V call is TRBV5-4, the J call TRBJ2-3, with a weak D call TRBD1 (5 bases). Germline CDR1 is SGHNT and CDR2 is YYREEE (reference sequence). The V end was cut by 0 bases, the J end by 4 bases, with 9 bases between. The CDR3 is 14 residues long. CDR3 loop: CASSLVLGADTQYF. The CDR3 DNA follows: TGTGCCAGCAGCTTGGTGCTAGGGGCAGATACGCAGTATTTT.

The CDR3: CASSSGLSQETQYF. The CDR3 DNA sequence: TGTGCCAGCAGCTCGGGACTATCGCAAGAGACCCAGTACTTC. The chain carries TRBV5-4 and TRBJ2-5; TRBD2 aligns across 7 bases. The J segment lost 2 bases and the V segment lost 3 bases, leaving 4 bases of the junction unmatched. CDR3 length equals 14 residues. Germline CDR1 is SGHNT and CDR2 is YYREEE (reference sequence).

This clone was counted many times. The chain carries TRBV24-1 and TRBJ2-2; D remains ambiguous. Germline CDR1 reads KGHDR; CDR2 reads SFDVKD. V lost 3 bases, J lost 1 base, and 8 bases lay in between. This CDR3 has 15 residues. The CDR3 sequence: CATSDPSGNTGELFF. CDR3 DNA: TGTGCCACCAGTGATCCGTCCGGGAACACCGGGGAGCTGTTTTTT.

This chain joins TRBV19 and TRBJ1-2; D may be TRBD1 (6 bases). The CDR3 length is 15 residues. Germline-derived CDR1 and CDR2 are LNHDA and SQIVND (reference sequence). The germline V and J ends were trimmed by 5 bases and 2 bases, with 15 bases remaining between them. CDR3 bases: TGTGCCAGTAGTCTATACTCTCAGGGGAACTATGGCTACACCTTC. Protein product: CASSLYSQGNYGYTF.

This chain joins TRBV30 and TRBJ1-1, with TRBD1 as a possible D gene (6 bases). CDR1 GTSNPN and CDR2 SVGIG come from the germline V gene (reference sequence). Trimming pared 0 bases from V and 6 bases from J, leaving 14 bases between. The length of the CDR3 is 14 residues. The CDR3 sequence is CAWSVKGVLAEAFF. CDR3 nucleotide sequence: TGTGCCTGGAGTGTGAAGGGGGTTCTTGCTGAAGCTTTCTTT.

The V gene is TRBV6-2 or TRBV6-3, the J gene TRBJ2-5, with TRBD2 matching over 10 bases. Germline loops: CDR1 MNHEY, CDR2 SVGEGT. CDR3 length equals 16 residues. V was clipped by 0 bases and J by 5 bases; unmatched bases: 6. The CDR3 spells CASSYSPSGGAETQYF. CDR3 nucleotide sequence: TGTGCCAGCAGTTACTCGCCAAGCGGGGGGGCGGAGACCCAGTACTTC.

V usage is TRBV4-2 and J usage is TRBJ2-5, with TRBD1 as a possible D gene (6 bases). The CDR3 consists of 16 residues. From germline, CDR1 is LGHNA and CDR2 YNFKEQ. Trimming took off 8 bases at V and 3 bases at J, with 22 bases between the two ends. The CDR3 DNA reads TGTGCCAGCGGATTTGACCTGGACAGCCCGAAAGAGACCCAGTACTTC. Translated: CASGFDLDSPKETQYF.

The chain carries TRBV7-2 and TRBJ2-1, with TRBD2 identical over 8 bases. V trimming: 5 bases; J trimming: 0 bases; junction bases outside the gene matches: 6. The CDR3 has 16 amino acids. CDR1 and CDR2 (germline): SGHTA, FQGNSA. The CDR3 reads CASSPAGTSSYNEQFF. DNA for the CDR3: TGTGCCAGCAGCCCAGCGGGGACTAGCTCCTACAATGAGCAGTTCTTC.

This clone was detected many times. CDR3: CASSQPTSGGANEQFF. The CDR3 region has the DNA TGTGCCAGCAGCCAACCAACTAGCGGGGGGGCTAATGAGCAGTTCTTC. The chain employs TRBV3-1 (or the pseudogene TRBV3-2) and TRBJ2-1; 13 nucleotides match TRBD2. The CDR3 covers 16 residues. CDR1 is LGHDT, CDR2 YNNKEL, per germline (reference sequence). Trimming cost V 2 bases and J 7 bases; bases outside gene matches: 5.

This clone has only one observation. J is TRBJ1-2 and V is TRBV30; D is undetermined. CDR1 is GTSNPN and CDR2 is SVGIG in the germline V gene (reference sequence). Trimming removed 0 bases from V and 4 bases from J, with 3 bases in between. CDR3 length equals 11 residues. The DNA for the CDR3 is TGTGCCTGGAGTGTCTTCTATGGCTACACCTTC. Its translation: CAWSVFYGYTF.

The V gene is TRBV19, the J gene TRBJ2-2, with a weak D call TRBD1 (6 bases). The CDR3 is 14 amino acids. Looked up from germline, CDR1 is LNHDA and CDR2 is SQIVND (reference sequence). Trimming removed 3 bases from V and 6 bases from J, with 11 bases in between. The CDR3 here is CASSINRVSGELFF. The CDR3 DNA sequence: TGTGCCAGTAGTATTAACAGGGTGTCCGGGGAGCTGTTTTTT.

The genes are TRBV14 and TRBJ2-7; no clear D gene. The CDR3 has 12 residues. V was trimmed by 4 bases and J by 3 bases, leaving 7 bases between them. Germline V gene data show CDR1 as SGHDN and CDR2 as FVKESK. The CDR3 loop reads CASSPANYEQYF. The CDR3 DNA sequence: TGTGCCAGCAGCCCCGCGAACTACGAGCAGTACTTC.

The V call is TRBV10-3, the J call TRBJ2-3, with 7 bases matching TRBD2. Unmatched junction bases numbered 5, after V lost 5 bases and J lost 0 bases. The CDR3 has 15 residues. Germline V gene data show CDR1 as ENHRY and CDR2 as SYGVKD. CDR3 sequence (DNA): TGTGCCATCAGTACTAGCGAGAGTAGCACAGATACGCAGTATTTT. Its protein is CAISTSESSTDTQYF.

The chain links TRBV5-5 to TRBJ2-4; 10 nucleotides line up with TRBD1. The CDR3 runs 14 residues. V lost 4 bases, J lost 6 bases, and 4 bases stayed unmatched. Per germline, CDR1 SGHKS and CDR2 YYEKEE (reference sequence). The CDR3 reads CASSPGQGTNIQYF. The CDR3 nucleotides read TGTGCCAGCAGCCCGGGACAGGGGACAAACATTCAGTACTTC.

The chain employs TRBV27 and TRBJ2-3; unclear D gene. Germline V gene lookup returns CDR1 MNHEY and CDR2 SMNVEV (reference sequence). The CDR3 contains 14 residues. The V gene lost 2 bases and the J gene lost 4 bases, with 10 bases spanning the gap. In DNA form, the CDR3 reads TGTGCCAGCAGTTTAAGGCGAGGAGCAGATACGCAGTATTTT. Protein sequence: CASSLRRGADTQYF.